This TCR beta chain was sequenced in a study of T cells in Graves' hyperthyroidism and ophthalmopathy. Using RNA transcripts as the source, TCR beta CDR3 regions were amplified. Using the HTBI primer set, a first-round RT-PCR was run on the TCR CDR3. TCRdb used MiXCR to reprocess the multiplex PCR reads, holding one entry per CDR3 protein. Here the sample spans more than 300,000 distinct CDR3 sequences, more than 11% being singletons. Trimming took 0 bases from V and 0 from J, leaving 9 bases between them. The CDR3 spans 16 residues. Looked up from germline, CDR1 is LNHNV and CDR2 is YYDKDF (reference sequence). A patient was excluded if there was uncontrolled infection, other autoimmune disease, pregnancy or lactation.

The specimen sequenced was blood. The chain has TRBV15 and TRBJ1-3; possibly TRBD1 for D (5 bases). The receptor was isolated from a woman aged 55 to 70 with Graves' hyperthyroidism. CDR3 bases: TGTGCCACCAGCAGAGATTCAGGGAGCTCTGGAAACACCATATATTTT. Protein: CATSRDSGSSGNTIYF.